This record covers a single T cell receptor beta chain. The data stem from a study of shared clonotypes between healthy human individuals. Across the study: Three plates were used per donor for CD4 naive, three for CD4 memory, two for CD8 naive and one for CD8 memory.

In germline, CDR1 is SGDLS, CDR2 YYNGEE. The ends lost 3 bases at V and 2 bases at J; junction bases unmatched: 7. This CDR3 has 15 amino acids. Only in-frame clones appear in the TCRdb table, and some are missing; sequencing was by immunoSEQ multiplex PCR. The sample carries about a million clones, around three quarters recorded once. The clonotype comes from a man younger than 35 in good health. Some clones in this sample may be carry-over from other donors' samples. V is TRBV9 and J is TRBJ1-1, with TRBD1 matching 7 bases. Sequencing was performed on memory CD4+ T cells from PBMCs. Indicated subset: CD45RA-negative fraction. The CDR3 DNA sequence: TGTGCCAGCAGCGCAGACGGACAGGCCAACACTGAAGCTTTCTTT. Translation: CASSADGQANTEAFF.